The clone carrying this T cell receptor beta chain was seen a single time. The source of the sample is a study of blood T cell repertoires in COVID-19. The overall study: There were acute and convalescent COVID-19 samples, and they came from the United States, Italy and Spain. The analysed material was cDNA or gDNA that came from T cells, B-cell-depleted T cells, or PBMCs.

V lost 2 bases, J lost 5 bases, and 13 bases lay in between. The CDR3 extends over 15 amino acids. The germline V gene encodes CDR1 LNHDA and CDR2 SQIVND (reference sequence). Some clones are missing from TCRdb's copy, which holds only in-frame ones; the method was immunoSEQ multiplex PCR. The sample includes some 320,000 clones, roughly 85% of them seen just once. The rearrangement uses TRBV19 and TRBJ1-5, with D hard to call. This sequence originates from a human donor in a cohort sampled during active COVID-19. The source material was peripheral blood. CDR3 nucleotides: TGTGCCAGTAGTATAACCTCCTATAATGATCAGCCCCAGCATTTT. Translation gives CASSITSYNDQPQHF.